These 22 T cell receptor beta chains were sequenced from one sample in a study of Tregs in tolerant kidney transplant recipients (dated by TCRdb to about 2019). The library was obtained by the immunoSEQ multiplex PCR assay. The table was pulled from immuneACCESS by TCRdb, which kept in-frame rearrangements only. Such tables lose some clones; where checked, under half of the loss comes from unresolved V genes, and the rest has no known cause. This sample gives under 95,000 clones in total; approximately 90% of them show up just once. 0.34% of the sample is taken by the ten largest. The sample's time point label, decoded: blood sample drawn before combined kidney and bone marrow transplant. Material: Tregs from blood, obtained before the transplant. These receptors all stem from a human donor who received a combined kidney and bone marrow transplant.

This sequence joins TRBV5-4 and TRBJ2-7, with 8 bases aligning to TRBD2. This CDR3 has 12 amino acids. The germline gives CDR1 SGHNT, CDR2 YYREEE (reference sequence). Germline trimming cut 5 bases from V and 6 bases from J; bases unmatched to any gene: 4. The CDR3 region has the DNA TGTGCCAGCAGGGCCGGGGGGGGCGAGCAGTACTTC. Protein: CASRAGGGEQYF.

The chain links TRBV7-3 to TRBJ1-1; a possible D gene is TRBD1 (6 bases). Germline V gene lookup returns CDR1 SGHTA and CDR2 FQGTGA. The V and J ends lost 5 bases and 0 bases respectively, with 13 bases between them. The CDR3 contains 15 residues. The CDR3 nucleotides read TGTGCCAGCAGCGTCACAGGGAGGCTGAACACTGAAGCTTTCTTT. It specifies CASSVTGRLNTEAFF.

The chain carries TRBV28 and TRBJ1-4; no clear D gene. The CDR3 extends over 18 amino acids. Germline lookup yields CDR1 MDHEN and CDR2 SYDVKM. With 7 bases removed from V and 5 bases from J, the gap between germline ends came to 26 bases. This chain's CDR3 is CASTSYRLGDTVNEKLFF. The CDR3 region has the DNA TGTGCCAGCACCTCATACAGACTCGGGGATACAGTCAATGAAAAACTGTTTTTT.

V is TRBV9 and J is TRBJ2-3, with TRBD2 identical over 9 bases. Trimming at V came to 4 bases and at J to 2 bases, leaving 5 bases not matched to a gene. CDR3 length equals 15 residues. Per the germline V gene, CDR1 is SGDLS and CDR2 is YYNGEE. In DNA form, the CDR3 reads TGTGCCAGCAGCCGGGCTAGCGGGAACACAGATACGCAGTATTTT. It encodes CASSRASGNTDTQYF.

The V gene is TRBV4-1, the J gene TRBJ2-3; a weak D match, TRBD1 (6 bases). The germline V and J ends were trimmed by 4 bases and 4 bases, with 9 bases remaining between them. Germline CDR1 MGHRA, CDR2 YSYEKL. This CDR3 contains 13 residues. The CDR3 region is CASSRKGADTQYF. The CDR3 coding sequence is TGCGCCAGCAGCCGAAAGGGGGCAGATACGCAGTATTTT.

The chain has TRBV7-9 and TRBJ1-2; D is perhaps TRBD1 (5 bases). The germline V and J ends were trimmed by 2 bases and 6 bases, with 7 bases remaining between them. This CDR3 comprises 12 residues. The germline V gene encodes CDR1 SEHNR and CDR2 FQNEAQ (reference sequence). CDR3 DNA: TGTGCCAGCAGCTTAAGACAGAATGGCTACACCTTC. Its translation: CASSLRQNGYTF. Complete variable domain (other parts from reference TRBV7-9 and TRBJ1-2): DTGVSQNPRHKITKRGQNVTFRCDPISEHNRLYWYRQTLGQGPEFLTYFQNEAQLEKSRLLSDRFSAERPKGSFSTLEIQRTEQGDSAMYLCASSLRQNGYTFGSGTRLTVV.

This clone was seen a few times. The CDR3 protein is CASSYTPQGPAQYF. The CDR3 DNA is TGTGCCAGCAGTTACACCCCGCAGGGGCCGGCCCAGTACTTC. J is TRBJ2-5 and V is TRBV6-5, with D possibly being TRBD1 (6 bases). V lost 2 bases and J lost 9, with 16 bases in between. The CDR3 consists of 14 residues. In germline, CDR1 is MNHEY, CDR2 SVGAGI.

V gene TRBV19 combines with J gene TRBJ2-2; 7 bases line up with TRBD2. The CDR3 length is 15 residues. The germline gives CDR1 LNHDA, CDR2 SQIVND (reference sequence). The ends lost 6 bases at V and 2 bases at J; junction bases unmatched: 6. The CDR3 DNA reads as TGTGCCAGTAGACCTGCGGGAGCCAACACCGGGGAGCTGTTTTTT. It encodes CASRPAGANTGELFF.

The chain uses TRBV7-2 and TRBJ2-7; 7 bases fit TRBD1. The CDR3 extends over 13 amino acids. Germline CDR1 is SGHTA and CDR2 is FQGNSA. V gave up 3 bases and J gave up 2 bases; unmatched junction bases: 1. CDR3 amino acids: CASSFDRAYEQYF. CDR3 bases: TGTGCCAGCAGCTTCGACAGGGCCTACGAGCAGTACTTC.

The chain is built from TRBV19 and TRBJ1-1; 9 bases match TRBD1. V lost 5 bases and J lost 8; bases outside the gene matches: 6. The CDR3 has 13 residues. The germline V gene has CDR1 LNHDA and CDR2 SQIVND (reference sequence). The CDR3 protein is CASSWTGETEAFF. Here the CDR3 DNA reads TGTGCCAGTAGTTGGACAGGGGAGACCGAAGCTTTCTTT. The complete variable domain, with remaining parts taken from reference TRBV19 and TRBJ1-1, reads DGGITQSPKYLFRKEGQNVTLSCEQNLNHDAMYWYRQDPGQGLRLIYYSQIVNDFQKGDIAEGYSVSREKKESFPLTVTSAQKNPTAFYLCASSWTGETEAFFGQGTRLTVV.

V is TRBV5-1 and J is TRBJ2-7, with a possible D match to TRBD2 (6 bases). The V end was cut by 4 bases, the J end by 1 base, with 15 bases between. The CDR3 consists of 15 residues. Germline values: CDR1 SGHRS, CDR2 YFSETQ. The CDR3 region is CASSPTGTPSYEQYF. The CDR3 DNA reads TGCGCCAGCAGCCCCACCGGGACTCCGTCCTACGAGCAGTACTTC.

The chain is built from TRBV25-1 and TRBJ2-7; D is uncertain. Germline V CDR1 and CDR2: MGHDK, SYGVNS. Trimming took off 4 bases at V and 4 bases at J, with 11 bases between the two ends. The CDR3 sequence is 13 residues long. The CDR3: CASSVSGLYEQYF. CDR3 nucleotides: TGTGCCAGCAGTGTTTCGGGTCTTTACGAGCAGTACTTC.

The chain couples TRBV28 to TRBJ2-1; 8 bases match TRBD1. Germline V gives CDR1 MDHEN, CDR2 SYDVKM. J lost 3 bases, V lost 8 bases, and 6 bases had no gene match. The CDR3 is made up of 14 amino acids. The CDR3 region has the DNA TGTGCCAGCCACAGGGGGAGTAACTACAATGAGCAGTTCTTC. It yields the protein CASHRGSNYNEQFF.

The J gene is TRBJ2-7, the V gene TRBV11-1; 7 nucleotides line up with TRBD1. The J segment lost 6 bases and the V segment lost 6 bases, leaving 8 bases of the junction unmatched. This CDR3 is 13 amino acids long. The germline CDR1 and CDR2 sequences are SGHAT and FQDESV (reference sequence). CDR3 sequence: CASRLTGNGEQYF. The CDR3 coding sequence is TGTGCCAGCAGATTGACAGGGAATGGCGAGCAGTACTTC.

The table lists this clone with a count of one. The chain combines TRBV5-1 with TRBJ1-4; D not resolved. In germline, CDR1 is SGHRS, CDR2 YFSETQ. The CDR3 length is 14 residues. Trimming left V 2 bases short and J 8 bases short, with 13 bases between. CDR3: CASSFNPREEKLFF. The CDR3 DNA reads TGCGCCAGCAGCTTCAATCCGAGGGAGGAAAAACTGTTTTTT.

The chain uses TRBV6-6 and TRBJ2-2, with a possible D match to TRBD1 (6 bases). The V end was cut by 6 bases, the J end by 6 bases, with 14 bases between. There are 14 residues in the CDR3. Per the germline V gene, CDR1 is MNHNY and CDR2 is SVGAGI (reference sequence). The CDR3 DNA reads as TGTGCCAGCAGACTGGACAGTTCGGCCGGGGAGCTGTTTTTT. This gives the protein CASRLDSSAGELFF.

V usage is TRBV11-2 and J usage is TRBJ2-1; a weak D match, TRBD2 (5 bases). Germline V lookup: CDR1 SGHAT, CDR2 FQNNGV. The CDR3 spans 14 residues. V was shortened by 0 bases and J by 9 bases, with 12 bases between the two germline ends. This CDR3 is CASSLDYPSPEQFF. The CDR3 DNA is TGTGCCAGCAGCTTAGATTACCCTAGCCCTGAGCAGTTCTTC.

V is TRBV19 and J is TRBJ2-1; 11 nucleotides align to TRBD2. The germline CDR1 and CDR2 sequences are LNHDA and SQIVND (reference sequence). The V and J ends lost 6 bases and 6 bases, in that order; junction bases with no gene match: 7. CDR3 length: 15 amino acids. For the CDR3, the DNA is TGTGCCAGTAGAAAACTAGCGGGAGAACTCAATGAGCAGTTCTTC. Translating gives CASRKLAGELNEQFF.

This chain links TRBV19 with TRBJ1-4, with TRBD1 identical over 9 bases. This CDR3 has 15 amino acids. CDR1 is LNHDA and CDR2 is SQIVND in the germline V gene (reference sequence). The trim removed 1 base at V and 8 bases at J, leaving 5 bases unmatched. The CDR3 protein is CASSIGTGEREKLFF. The CDR3 DNA reads TGTGCCAGTAGTATAGGGACAGGGGAACGAGAAAAACTGTTTTTT.

The genes are TRBV6-1 and TRBJ2-7, with TRBD1 matching 9 bases. Germline V gene sequence: CDR1 MNHNS, CDR2 SASEGT. V was clipped by 0 bases and J by 4 bases; unmatched bases: 4. The CDR3 runs 15 residues. The CDR3 is CASSEAWGQGYEQYF. CDR3 bases: TGTGCCAGCAGTGAAGCGTGGGGACAGGGATACGAGCAGTACTTC.

This chain uses TRBV19 with TRBJ1-6, with TRBD1 matching over 7 bases. Germline CDR1 is LNHDA and CDR2 is SQIVND (reference sequence). CDR3 length equals 16 residues. The V gene end was trimmed by 10 bases and the J gene end by 5 bases; junction bases not matched to a gene: 14. CDR3 sequence reads: CATRASGTENNSPLHF. CDR3 DNA sequence: TGTGCCACCAGAGCGTCGGGGACAGAAAATAATTCACCCCTCCACTTT.

This rearrangement joins TRBV6-1 to TRBJ1-2, with D perhaps matching TRBD1 (5 bases). V was pared by 5 bases and J by 6 bases, with 19 bases between. CDR1 and CDR2 from the germline V gene are MNHNS and SASEGT. The CDR3 is made up of 15 amino acids. In DNA form, the CDR3 reads TGTGCCAGCAGTAAATCCAGGGAGGGAATGGATGGCTACACCTTC. This translates into CASSKSREGMDGYTF.